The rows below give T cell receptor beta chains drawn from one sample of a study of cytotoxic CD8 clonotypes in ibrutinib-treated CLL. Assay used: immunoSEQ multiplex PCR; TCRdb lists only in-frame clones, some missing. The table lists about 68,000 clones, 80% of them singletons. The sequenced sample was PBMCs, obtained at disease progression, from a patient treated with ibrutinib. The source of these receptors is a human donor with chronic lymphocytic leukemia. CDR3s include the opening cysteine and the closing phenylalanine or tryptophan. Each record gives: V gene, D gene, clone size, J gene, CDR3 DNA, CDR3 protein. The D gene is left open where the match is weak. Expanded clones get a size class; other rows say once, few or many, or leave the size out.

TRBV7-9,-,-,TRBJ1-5,TGTGCCAGCAGCTCCTATTTCGGGACGCTCGATCAGCCCCAGCATTTT,CASSSYFGTLDQPQHF
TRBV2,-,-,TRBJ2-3,TGTGCCAGCAGGTCTACGGGTTACACAGATACGCAGTATTTT,CASRSTGYTDTQYF
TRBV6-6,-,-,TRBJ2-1,TGTGCCAGCAGTTTCGACTACCCGGAGTTCAATGAGCAGTTCTTC,CASSFDYPEFNEQFF
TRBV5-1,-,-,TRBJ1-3,TGCGCCAGCAGCTTGGAGTTCGCGGGGCTCTCTGGAAACACCATATATTTT,CASSLEFAGLSGNTIYF
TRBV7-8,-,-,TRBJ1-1,TGTGCCAGCAGCTTAGGAAGAGAAGCTTTCTTT,CASSLGREAFF
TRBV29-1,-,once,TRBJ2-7,TGCAGCTGCAAAGTCGGGGACTTAGGCTACGAGCAGTACTTC,CSCKVGDLGYEQYF
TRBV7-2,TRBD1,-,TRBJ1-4,TGTGCCAGCAGCGTGGGACAGGGGAATGAAAAACTGTTTTTT,CASSVGQGNEKLFF
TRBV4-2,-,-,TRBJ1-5,TGTGCCAGCAGACCGGGACGGAAATTCAATCAGCCCCAGCATTTT,CASRPGRKFNQPQHF
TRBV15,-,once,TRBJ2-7,TGTGCCACCAGAACAGCGAACTCCTACGAGCAGTACTTC,CATRTANSYEQYF
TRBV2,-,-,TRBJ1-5,TGTGCCAGCAGTGACCGGGACAGCAATCAGCCCCAGCATTTT,CASSDRDSNQPQHF